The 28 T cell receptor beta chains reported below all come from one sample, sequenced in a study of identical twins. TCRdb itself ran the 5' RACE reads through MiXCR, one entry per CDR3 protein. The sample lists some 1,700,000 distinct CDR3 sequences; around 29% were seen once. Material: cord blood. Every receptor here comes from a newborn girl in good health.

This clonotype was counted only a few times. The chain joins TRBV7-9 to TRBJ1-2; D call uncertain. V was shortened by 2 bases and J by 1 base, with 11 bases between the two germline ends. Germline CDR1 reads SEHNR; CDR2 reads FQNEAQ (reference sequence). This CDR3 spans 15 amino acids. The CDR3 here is CASSLLQNLNYGYTF. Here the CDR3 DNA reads TGTGCCAGCAGCTTACTACAGAACCTTAACTATGGCTACACCTTC.

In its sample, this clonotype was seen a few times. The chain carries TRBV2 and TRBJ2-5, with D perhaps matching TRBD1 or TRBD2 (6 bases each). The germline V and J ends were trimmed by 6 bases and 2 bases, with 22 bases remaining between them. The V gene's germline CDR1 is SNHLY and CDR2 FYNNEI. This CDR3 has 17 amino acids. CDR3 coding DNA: TGTGCCAGCAGAAGACTTCTCTGGGGGGCCAAACAAGAGACCCAGTACTTC. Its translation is CASRRLLWGAKQETQYF.

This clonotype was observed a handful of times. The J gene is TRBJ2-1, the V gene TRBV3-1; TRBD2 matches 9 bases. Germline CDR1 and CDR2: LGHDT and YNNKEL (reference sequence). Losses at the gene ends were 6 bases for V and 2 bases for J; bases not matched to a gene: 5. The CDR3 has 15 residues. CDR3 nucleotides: TGTGCCAGCAGACGGCGGGAGGGGGCCTACAATGAGCAGTTCTTC. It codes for CASRRREGAYNEQFF.

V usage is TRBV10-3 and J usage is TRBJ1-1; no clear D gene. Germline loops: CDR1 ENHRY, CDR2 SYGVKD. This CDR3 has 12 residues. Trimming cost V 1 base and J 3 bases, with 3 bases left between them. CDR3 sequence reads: CAISEYDTEAFF. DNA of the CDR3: TGTGCCATCAGTGAGTATGACACTGAAGCTTTCTTT.

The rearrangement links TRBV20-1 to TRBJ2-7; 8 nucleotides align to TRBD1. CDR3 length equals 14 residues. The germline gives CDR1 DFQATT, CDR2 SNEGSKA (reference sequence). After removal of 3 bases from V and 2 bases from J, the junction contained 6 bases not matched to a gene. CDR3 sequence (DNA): TGCAGTGCTAGTCGGGACAGGCCGCCCTACGAGCAGTACTTC. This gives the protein CSASRDRPPYEQYF.

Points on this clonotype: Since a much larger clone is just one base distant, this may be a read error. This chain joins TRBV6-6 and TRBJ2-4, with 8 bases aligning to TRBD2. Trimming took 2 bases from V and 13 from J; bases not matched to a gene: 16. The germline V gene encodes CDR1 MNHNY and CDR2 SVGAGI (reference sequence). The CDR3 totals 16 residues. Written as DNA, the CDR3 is TGTGCCAGCAGTTACGCGACTAGCGCATCCTACAATGAGCAGTACTTC. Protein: CASSYATSASYNEQYF.

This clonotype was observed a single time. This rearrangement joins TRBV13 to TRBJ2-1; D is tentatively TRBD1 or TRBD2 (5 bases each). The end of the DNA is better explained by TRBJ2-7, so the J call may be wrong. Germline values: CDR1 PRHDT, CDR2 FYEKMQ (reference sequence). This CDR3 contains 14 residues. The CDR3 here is CASSTGRTYNEQYF. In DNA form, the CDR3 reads TGTGCCAGCAGCACGGGACGAACCTACAATGAGCAGTACTTC.

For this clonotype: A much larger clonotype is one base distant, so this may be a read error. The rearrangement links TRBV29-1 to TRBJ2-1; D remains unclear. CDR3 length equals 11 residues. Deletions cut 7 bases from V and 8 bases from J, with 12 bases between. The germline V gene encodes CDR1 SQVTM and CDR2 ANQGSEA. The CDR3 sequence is CSGNLYDEQFF. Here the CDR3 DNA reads TGCAGCGGGAATTTATACGATGAGCAGTTCTTC.

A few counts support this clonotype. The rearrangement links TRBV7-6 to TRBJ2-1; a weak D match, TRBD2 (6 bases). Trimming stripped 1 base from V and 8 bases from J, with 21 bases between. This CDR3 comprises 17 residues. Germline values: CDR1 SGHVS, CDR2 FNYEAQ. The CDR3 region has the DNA TGTGCCAGCAGCTTAGGGCTGGGGCGGGGTATTTACGATGAGCAGTTCTTC. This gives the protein CASSLGLGRGIYDEQFF.

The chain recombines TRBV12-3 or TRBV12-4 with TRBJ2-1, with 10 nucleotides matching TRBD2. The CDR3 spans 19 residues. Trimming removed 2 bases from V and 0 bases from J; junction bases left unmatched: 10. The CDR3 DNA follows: TGTGCCAGCAGTTTACAATTGCGGAGCGGGAGGGGCTCCTACAATGAGCAGTTCTTC. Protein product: CASSLQLRSGRGSYNEQFF.

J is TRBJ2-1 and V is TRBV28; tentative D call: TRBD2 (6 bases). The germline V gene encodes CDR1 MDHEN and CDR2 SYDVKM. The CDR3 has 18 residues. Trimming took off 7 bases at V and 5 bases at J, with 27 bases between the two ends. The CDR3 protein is CASTSRRDSIYPNNEQFF. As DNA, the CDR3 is TGTGCCAGCACCTCAAGGCGGGACTCAATATACCCCAACAATGAGCAGTTCTTC.

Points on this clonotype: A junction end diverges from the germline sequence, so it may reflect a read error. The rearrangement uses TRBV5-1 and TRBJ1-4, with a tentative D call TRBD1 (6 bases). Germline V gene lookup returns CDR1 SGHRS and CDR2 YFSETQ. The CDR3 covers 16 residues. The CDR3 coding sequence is TGCGCCGGCAGCGTGACAGGCTCCGCGGCTAATGAAAAACTGTTTTTT. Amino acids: CAGSVTGSAANEKLFF.

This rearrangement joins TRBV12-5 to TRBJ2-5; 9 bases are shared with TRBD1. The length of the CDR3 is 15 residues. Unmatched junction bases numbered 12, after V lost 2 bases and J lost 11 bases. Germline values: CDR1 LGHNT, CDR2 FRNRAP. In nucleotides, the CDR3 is TGTGCTAGTGGTTTGTACAGGGGGCATTTTGGAGAGCAGTACTTC. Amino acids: CASGLYRGHFGEQYF.

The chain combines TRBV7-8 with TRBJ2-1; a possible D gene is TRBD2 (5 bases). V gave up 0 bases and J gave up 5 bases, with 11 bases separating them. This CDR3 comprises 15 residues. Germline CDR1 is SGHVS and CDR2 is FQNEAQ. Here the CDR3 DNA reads TGTGCCAGCAGCTTAGCGAGGGTTCGGGACAATGAGCAGTTCTTC. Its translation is CASSLARVRDNEQFF.

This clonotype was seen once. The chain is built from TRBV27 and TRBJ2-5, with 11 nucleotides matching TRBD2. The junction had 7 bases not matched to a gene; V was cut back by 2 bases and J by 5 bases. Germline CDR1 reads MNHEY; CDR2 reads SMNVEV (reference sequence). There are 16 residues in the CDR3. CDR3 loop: CASSLGASGGLETQYF. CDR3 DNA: TGTGCCAGCAGTTTAGGAGCTAGCGGGGGGTTGGAGACCCAGTACTTC.

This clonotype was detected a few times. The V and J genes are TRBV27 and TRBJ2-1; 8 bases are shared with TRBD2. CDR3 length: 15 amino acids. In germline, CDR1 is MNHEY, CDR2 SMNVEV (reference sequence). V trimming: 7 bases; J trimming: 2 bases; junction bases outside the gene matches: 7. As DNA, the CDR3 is TGTGCCAGCACCTGGGCGGGAGGACCCTACAATGAGCAGTTCTTC. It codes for CASTWAGGPYNEQFF.

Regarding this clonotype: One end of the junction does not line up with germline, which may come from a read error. DNA of the CDR3: TGTGCCAGCAGTTTTAGCGTTAGAACAGATACGCAATATTTT. Its translation is CASSFSVRTDTQYF. The chain employs TRBV12-3 or TRBV12-4 and TRBJ2-3; tentative D call: TRBD2 (5 bases). The CDR3 totals 14 residues.

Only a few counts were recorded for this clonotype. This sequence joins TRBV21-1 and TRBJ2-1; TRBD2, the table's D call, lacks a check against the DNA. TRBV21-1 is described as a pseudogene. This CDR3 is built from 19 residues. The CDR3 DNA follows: TGTGCCAGCAGCAAAGTTTTTCTAGCGGGAGAGGTGCGGCCTAATGAGCAGTTCTTC. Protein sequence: CASSKVFLAGEVRPNEQFF.

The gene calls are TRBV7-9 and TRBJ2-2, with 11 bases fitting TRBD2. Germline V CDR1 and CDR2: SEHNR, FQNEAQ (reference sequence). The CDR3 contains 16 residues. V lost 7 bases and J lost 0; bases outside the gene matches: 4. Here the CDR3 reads CASNRGLAANTGELFF. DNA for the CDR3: TGTGCCAGCAACCGGGGACTAGCGGCGAACACCGGGGAGCTGTTTTTT.

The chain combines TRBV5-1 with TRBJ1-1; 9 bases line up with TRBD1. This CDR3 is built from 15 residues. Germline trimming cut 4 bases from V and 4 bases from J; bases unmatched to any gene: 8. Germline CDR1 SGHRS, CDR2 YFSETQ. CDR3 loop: CASSGTGGVGTEAFF. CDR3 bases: TGCGCCAGCAGCGGCACAGGGGGCGTGGGCACTGAAGCTTTCTTT.

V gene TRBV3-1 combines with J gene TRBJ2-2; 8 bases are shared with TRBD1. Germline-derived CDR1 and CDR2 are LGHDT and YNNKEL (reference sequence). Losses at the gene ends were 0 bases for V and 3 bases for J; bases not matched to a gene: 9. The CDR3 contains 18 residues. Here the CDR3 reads CASSQEWGQGAYTGELFF. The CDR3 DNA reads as TGTGCCAGCAGCCAAGAATGGGGCCAGGGGGCTTACACCGGGGAGCTGTTTTTT.

In nucleotides, the CDR3 is TGTGCCAGCAGTCTAGCGGGAGATTGGGAGCAGTACTTC. Protein sequence: CASSLAGDWEQYF. This chain joins TRBV6-5 and TRBJ2-4, with TRBD2 matching 10 bases. V lost 5 bases to trimming and J lost 13 bases; unmatched junction nucleotides: 8. In germline, CDR1 is MNHEY, CDR2 SVGAGI. The CDR3 has 13 amino acids.

In DNA, the CDR3 is TGCGCCAGCAGCTTGGGTAGGGAGATCGATGGCTACACCTTC. Residues: CASSLGREIDGYTF. The chain joins TRBV5-1 to TRBJ1-2; D is ambiguous. Trimming took off 0 bases at V and 6 bases at J, with 12 bases between the two ends. The CDR3 spans 14 residues. Looked up from germline, CDR1 is SGHRS and CDR2 is YFSETQ.

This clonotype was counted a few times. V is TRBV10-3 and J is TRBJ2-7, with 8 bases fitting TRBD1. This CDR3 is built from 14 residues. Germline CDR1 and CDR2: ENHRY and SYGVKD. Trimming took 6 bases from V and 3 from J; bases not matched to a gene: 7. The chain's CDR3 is CAIREDREVYEQYF. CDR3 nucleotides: TGTGCCATCAGAGAGGACAGGGAGGTCTACGAGCAGTACTTC.

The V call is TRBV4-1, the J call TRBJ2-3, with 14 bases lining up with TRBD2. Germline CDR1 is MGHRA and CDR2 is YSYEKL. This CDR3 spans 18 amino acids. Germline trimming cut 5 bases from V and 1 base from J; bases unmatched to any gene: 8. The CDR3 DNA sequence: TGCGCCAGCAGCTTAACGACTAGCGGGGGGGTCGGCACAGATACGCAGTATTTT. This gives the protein CASSLTTSGGVGTDTQYF.

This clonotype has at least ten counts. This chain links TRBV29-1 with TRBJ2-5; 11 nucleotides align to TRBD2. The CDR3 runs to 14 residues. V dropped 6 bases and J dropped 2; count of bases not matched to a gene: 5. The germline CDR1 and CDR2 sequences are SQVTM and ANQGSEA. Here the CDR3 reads CSVRLAGSQETQYF. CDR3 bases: TGCAGCGTCCGACTAGCGGGGTCTCAAGAGACCCAGTACTTC.

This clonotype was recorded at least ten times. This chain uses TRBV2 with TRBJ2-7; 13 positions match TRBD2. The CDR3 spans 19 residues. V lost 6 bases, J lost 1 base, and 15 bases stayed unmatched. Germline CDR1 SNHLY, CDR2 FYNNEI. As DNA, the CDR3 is TGTGCCAGCAGGGTTTTGGGATCCGGACTAGCGGGAGCTTCCTACGAGCAGTACTTC. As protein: CASRVLGSGLAGASYEQYF. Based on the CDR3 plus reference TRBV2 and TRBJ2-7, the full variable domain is EPEVTQTPSHQVTQMGQEVILRCVPISNHLYFYWYRQILGQKVEFLVSFYNNEISEKSEIFDDQFSVERPDGSNFTLKIRSTKLEDSAMYFCASRVLGSGLAGASYEQYFGPGTRLTVT.

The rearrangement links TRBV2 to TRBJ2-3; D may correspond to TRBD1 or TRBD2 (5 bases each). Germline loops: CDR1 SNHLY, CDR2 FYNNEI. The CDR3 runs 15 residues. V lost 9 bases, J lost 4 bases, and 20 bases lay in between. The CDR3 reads CARKIGAGAPDTQYF. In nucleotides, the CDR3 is TGTGCCAGGAAGATCGGGGCCGGGGCCCCAGATACGCAGTATTTT.